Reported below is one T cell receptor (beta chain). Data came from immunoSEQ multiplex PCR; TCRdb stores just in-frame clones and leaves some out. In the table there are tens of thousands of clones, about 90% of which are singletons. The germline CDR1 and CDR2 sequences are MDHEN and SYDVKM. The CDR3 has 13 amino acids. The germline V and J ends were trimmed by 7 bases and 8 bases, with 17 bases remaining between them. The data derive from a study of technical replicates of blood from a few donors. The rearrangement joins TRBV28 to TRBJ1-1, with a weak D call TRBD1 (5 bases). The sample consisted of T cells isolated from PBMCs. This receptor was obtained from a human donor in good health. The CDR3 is CASINQGGLEAFF. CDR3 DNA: TGTGCCAGCATAAATCAGGGAGGGTTAGAAGCTTTCTTT.